One and the same sample provided the 5 T cell receptor beta chains below, sequenced in a study of T cell changes during pregnancy in multiple sclerosis. Generated by immunoSEQ multiplex PCR, the TCRdb table keeps only in-frame clones and is missing some. The sample holds 90,000 to 95,000 clones, 75% to 95% seen once. Sequencing was performed on peripheral blood, taken before pregnancy. The receptors were sampled from a female donor with multiple sclerosis, enrolled in a pregnancy study.

The genes are TRBV9 and TRBJ2-7; D not resolved. The CDR3 has 13 residues. V lost 0 bases and J 10 bases, leaving 14 bases between the germline ends. CDR1 is SGDLS, CDR2 YYNGEE, per germline. The CDR3 nucleotides are TGTGCCAGCAGCGTAGGTCCCACGGTCGAACAGTACTTC. Translation: CASSVGPTVEQYF.

The chain joins TRBV18 to TRBJ2-2; TRBD2 agrees at 12 bases. The CDR3 consists of 18 residues. Germline trimming cut 2 bases from V and 5 bases from J; bases unmatched to any gene: 9. Looked up from germline, CDR1 is KGHSH and CDR2 is LQKENI. CDR3 residues: CASSPLPGTSGLTGELFF. In DNA form, the CDR3 reads TGTGCCAGCTCACCATTGCCCGGGACTAGCGGGCTTACCGGGGAGCTGTTTTTT.

In its sample, this clone was seen once. The V call is TRBV7-9, the J call TRBJ1-4, with a tentative D call TRBD1 (6 bases). V lost 4 bases and J lost 0, with 9 bases in between. CDR1 SEHNR and CDR2 FQNEAQ come from the germline V gene (reference sequence). CDR3 size: 15 residues. This chain's CDR3 is CASSSDRATNEKLFF. The CDR3 nucleotides are TGTGCCAGCAGCTCGGACAGAGCAACTAATGAAAAACTGTTTTTT.

The chain joins TRBV6-1 to TRBJ1-3, with 7 bases that match TRBD1. Germline assignment: CDR1 MNHNS and CDR2 SASEGT. Trimming cost V 8 bases and J 4 bases; bases outside gene matches: 5. This CDR3 comprises 13 residues. In DNA, the CDR3 is TGTGCCAGCTCGACAGGGAGCGGAAACACCATATATTTT. Protein sequence: CASSTGSGNTIYF.

The chain recombines TRBV27 with TRBJ2-1; D might be TRBD1 (6 bases). The CDR3 length is 12 residues. The V gene lost 10 bases and the J gene lost 5 bases, with 12 bases spanning the gap. The germline V gene encodes CDR1 MNHEY and CDR2 SMNVEV (reference sequence). The CDR3: CATLRQDNEQFF. CDR3 nucleotide sequence: TGTGCCACCTTGAGACAGGACAATGAGCAGTTCTTC.